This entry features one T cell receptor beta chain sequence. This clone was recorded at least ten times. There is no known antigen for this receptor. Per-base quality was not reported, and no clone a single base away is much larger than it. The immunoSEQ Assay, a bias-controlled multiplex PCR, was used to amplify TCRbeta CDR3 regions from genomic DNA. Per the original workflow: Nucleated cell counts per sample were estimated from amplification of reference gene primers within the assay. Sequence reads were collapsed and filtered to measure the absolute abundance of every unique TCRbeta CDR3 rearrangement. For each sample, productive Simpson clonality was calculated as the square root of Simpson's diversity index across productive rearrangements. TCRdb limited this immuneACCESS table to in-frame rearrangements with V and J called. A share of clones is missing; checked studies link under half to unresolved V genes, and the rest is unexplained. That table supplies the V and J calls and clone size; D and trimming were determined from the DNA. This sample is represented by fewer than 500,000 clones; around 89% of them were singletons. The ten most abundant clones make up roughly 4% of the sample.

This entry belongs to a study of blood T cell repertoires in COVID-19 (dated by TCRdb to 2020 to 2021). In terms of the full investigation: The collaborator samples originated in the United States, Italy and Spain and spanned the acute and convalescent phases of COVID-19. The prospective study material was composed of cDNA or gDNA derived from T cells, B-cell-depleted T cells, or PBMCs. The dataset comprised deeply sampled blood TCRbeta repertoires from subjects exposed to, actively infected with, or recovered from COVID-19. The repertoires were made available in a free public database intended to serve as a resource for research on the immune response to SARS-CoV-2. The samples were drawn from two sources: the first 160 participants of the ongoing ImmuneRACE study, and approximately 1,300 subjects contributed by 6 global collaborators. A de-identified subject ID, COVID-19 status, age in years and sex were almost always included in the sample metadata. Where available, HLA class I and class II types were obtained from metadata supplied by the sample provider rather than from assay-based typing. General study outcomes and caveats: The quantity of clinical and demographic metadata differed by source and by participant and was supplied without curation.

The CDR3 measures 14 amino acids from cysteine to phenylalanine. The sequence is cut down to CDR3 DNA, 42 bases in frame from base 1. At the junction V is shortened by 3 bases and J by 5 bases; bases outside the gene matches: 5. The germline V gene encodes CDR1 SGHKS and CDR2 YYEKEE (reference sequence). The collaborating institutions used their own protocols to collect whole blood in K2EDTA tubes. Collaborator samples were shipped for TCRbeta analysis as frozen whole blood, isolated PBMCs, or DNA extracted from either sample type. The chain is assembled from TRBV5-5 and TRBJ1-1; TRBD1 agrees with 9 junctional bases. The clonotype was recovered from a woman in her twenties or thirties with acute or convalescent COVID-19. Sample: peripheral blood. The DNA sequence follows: TGTGCCAGCAGCTCCCACAGGGGGCAGACTGAAGCTTTCTTT. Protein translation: CASSSHRGQTEAFF.